The 10 T cell receptor beta chains below were found in one sample sequenced in a study of technical replicates of blood from a handful of donors. The data were produced by immunoSEQ multiplex PCR, yet TCRdb's version contains in-frame clones alone and is incomplete. The profile covers fewer than 85,000 clones, with 85% to 95% appearing a single time and approximately 0.4% taken by the ten largest. Input material: T cells isolated from PBMCs. The receptors originated from a human donor in good health.

As regards this clone: Compared with germline, one end of the junction differs, possibly owing to a read error. The chain recombines TRBV7-7 with TRBJ2-1; no definite D call. This CDR3 has 14 amino acids. From germline, CDR1 is SSHAT and CDR2 FNYEAQ (reference sequence). CDR3 loop: CASSPENSYNEQFF. CDR3 nucleotide sequence: TGTGCTAGCAGCCCCGAGAACTCCTACAATGAGCAGTTCTTC.

V gene TRBV11-1 combines with J gene TRBJ2-1, with 7 bases that match TRBD1. Losses at the gene ends were 5 bases for V and 5 bases for J; bases not matched to a gene: 3. This CDR3 is 13 amino acids long. Germline lookup yields CDR1 SGHAT and CDR2 FQDESV (reference sequence). CDR3 bases: TGTGCCAGCAGCCGGACAGGAGACAATGAGCAGTTCTTC. Its translation: CASSRTGDNEQFF.

The gene calls are TRBV28 and TRBJ1-2; D not certain. V was shortened by 5 bases and J by 5 bases, with 6 bases between the two germline ends. The CDR3 is 11 amino acids. CDR1 MDHEN and CDR2 SYDVKM come from the germline V gene. The CDR3 sequence: CASSPRYGYTF. The CDR3 coding sequence is TGTGCCAGCAGTCCCAGATATGGCTACACCTTC.

This chain uses TRBV2 with TRBJ2-3; 12 bases are shared with TRBD1. Germline V gene lookup returns CDR1 SNHLY and CDR2 FYNNEI. Trimming at V came to 5 bases and at J to 11 bases, leaving 8 bases not matched to a gene. The length of the CDR3 is 14 residues. The CDR3 region has the DNA TGTGCCAGCAGTTTACCGGGACAGGGGGCGAAGCAGTATTTT. Its protein product is CASSLPGQGAKQYF.

The rearrangement uses TRBV4-1 and TRBJ1-1; 7 nucleotides match TRBD1. J lost 4 bases, V lost 1 base, and 6 bases had no gene match. There are 15 residues in the CDR3. From germline, CDR1 is MGHRA and CDR2 YSYEKL. CDR3 DNA sequence: TGCGCCAGCAGCCAAGGACAGGGAGGAATCACTGAAGCTTTCTTT. It codes for CASSQGQGGITEAFF.

V and J are TRBV29-1 and TRBJ1-2, with D tentatively TRBD1 (6 bases). The CDR3 has 14 amino acids. Germline lookup yields CDR1 SQVTM and CDR2 ANQGSEA. The V and J ends lost 1 base and 1 base respectively, with 10 bases between them. This CDR3 is CSVEGRGRNYGYTF. DNA for the CDR3: TGCAGCGTTGAAGGCAGGGGCCGTAACTATGGCTACACCTTC.

The V gene is TRBV13, the J gene TRBJ2-5; 8 bases are a match to TRBD2. V lost 5 bases and J lost 5; bases outside the gene matches: 10. Germline-derived CDR1 and CDR2 are PRHDT and FYEKMQ (reference sequence). This CDR3 comprises 15 residues. This CDR3 reads CASSLIAGGRETQYF. The CDR3 DNA is TGTGCCAGCAGCCTCATTGCGGGAGGAAGGGAGACCCAGTACTTC.

This clone was detected only a few times. This chain uses TRBV30 with TRBJ1-5; the match to TRBD1 covers 8 bases. Unmatched junction bases numbered 3, after V lost 1 base and J lost 1 base. This CDR3 comprises 15 residues. CDR1 and CDR2 from the germline V gene are GTSNPN and SVGIG (reference sequence). The CDR3 sequence: CAWSADRGSNQPQHF. In DNA, the CDR3 is TGTGCCTGGAGTGCTGACAGGGGAAGCAATCAGCCCCAGCATTTT.

The rearrangement links TRBV19 to TRBJ2-1; 7 bases line up with TRBD2. This CDR3 has 13 amino acids. V lost 7 bases, J lost 13 bases, and 13 bases stayed unmatched. Germline V gene data show CDR1 as LNHDA and CDR2 as SQIVND (reference sequence). DNA of the CDR3: TGTGCCAGTACAAGCGACGGGGGAGGGAGTCAGTTCTTC. Amino acids: CASTSDGGGSQFF.

The CDR3 sequence: CASTGGDGYTF. Written as DNA, the CDR3 is TGTGCCAGTACAGGGGGCGATGGCTACACCTTC. This sequence joins TRBV19 and TRBJ1-2; 8 bases match TRBD1. Trimming at V came to 7 bases and at J to 6 bases, leaving 1 base not matched to a gene. This CDR3 region has 11 residues. From germline, CDR1 is LNHDA and CDR2 SQIVND (reference sequence).